This T cell receptor beta chain was identified in a study of response to subunit inactivated influenza vaccine. Notes on the study in general: Each seasonal flu vaccination may recruit only limited new T cells, authors suggested.

Via MiXCR, TCRdb re-called the RT-PCR reads, giving one row per CDR3 protein. The profile covers about 700,000 distinct CDR3 sequences, with around a sixth appearing a single time and roughly 12% taken by the ten largest. The CDR3 has 14 amino acids. V gave up 4 bases and J gave up 6 bases, with 16 bases separating them. In the case of this clonotype: Its matching antigen is unknown.

The source is a man in his fifties or sixties who received an inactivated influenza vaccine. The source was PBMCs from blood, collected about 12 days after vaccination. The chain carries TRBV12-3 or TRBV12-4 and TRBJ2-7; D might be TRBD1 (5 bases). The CDR3 reads CASSSDTFPPEQYF. CDR3 nucleotides: TGTGCCAGCAGTTCGGACACCTTTCCGCCCGAGCAGTACTTC.